Sequencing of this T cell receptor beta chain was carried out in a study of blood T cell repertoires in COVID-19. Background on the study: PBMCs, B-cell-depleted T cells, or T cells were the source of the cDNA or gDNA that made up the material.

Participant reports of clinical history set cohort assignment. Some clones are missing from TCRdb's copy, which holds only in-frame ones; the method was immunoSEQ multiplex PCR. This sample has under 300,000 clones, with approximately 88% found just once. V trimming: 3 bases; J trimming: 4 bases; junction bases outside the gene matches: 8. Per germline, CDR1 KGHDR and CDR2 SFDVKD. The CDR3 extends over 16 amino acids. This clonotype was obtained from a woman in her 40s who had been exposed to COVID-19. The chain couples TRBV24-1 to TRBJ2-3; 8 bases align to TRBD2. Sequenced material: PBMCs or T cells enriched from blood (not recorded which). CDR3 nucleotide sequence: TGTGCCACCAGTGATAGAAGCGGGGGCCGACCAGATACGCAGTATTTT. Translated, it gives CATSDRSGGRPDTQYF.